This T cell receptor beta chain was documented in a study of blood T cell repertoires in COVID-19. Study context: Sites in the United States, Italy and Spain provided acute and convalescent COVID-19 samples. In each case, the material was cDNA or gDNA derived from T cells, B-cell-depleted T cells, or PBMCs.

Original data processing: Amplification of reference gene primers was used by the study to estimate nucleated cell counts. Here immunoSEQ multiplex PCR was the method, and the copy in TCRdb shows in-frame clones only, minus some. V and J calls and clone size are those listed in that table; D and trimming were worked out from the DNA. Of over 90,000 clones listed, about 80% are singletons. The germline gives CDR1 SGHNT, CDR2 YENEEA. V gave up 5 bases and J gave up 2 bases; unmatched junction bases: 12. The CDR3 consists of 17 residues. V is TRBV11-3 and J is TRBJ2-3; 8 bases match TRBD1. The sample consisted of peripheral blood. The TCR sequence derives from a human donor in a cohort sampled during active or convalescent COVID-19. The CDR3 nucleotides are TGTGCCAGCAGCCCCAGCCGGCGGACAGGGAACACAGATACGCAGTATTTT. It yields the protein CASSPSRRTGNTDTQYF.